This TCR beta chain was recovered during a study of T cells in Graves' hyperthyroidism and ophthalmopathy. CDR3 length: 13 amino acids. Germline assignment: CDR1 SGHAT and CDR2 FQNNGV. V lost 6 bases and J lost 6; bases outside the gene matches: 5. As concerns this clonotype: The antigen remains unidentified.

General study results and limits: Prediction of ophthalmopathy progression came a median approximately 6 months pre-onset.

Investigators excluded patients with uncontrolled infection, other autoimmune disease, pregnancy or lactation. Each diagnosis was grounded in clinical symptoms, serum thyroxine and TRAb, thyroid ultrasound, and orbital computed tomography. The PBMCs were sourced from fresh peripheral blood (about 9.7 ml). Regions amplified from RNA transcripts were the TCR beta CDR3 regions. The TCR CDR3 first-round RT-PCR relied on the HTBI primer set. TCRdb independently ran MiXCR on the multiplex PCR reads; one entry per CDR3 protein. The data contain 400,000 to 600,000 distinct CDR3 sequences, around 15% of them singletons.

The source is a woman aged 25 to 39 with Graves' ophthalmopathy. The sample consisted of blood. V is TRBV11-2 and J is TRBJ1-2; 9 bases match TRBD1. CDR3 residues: CASRSTGGHGYTF. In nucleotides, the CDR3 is TGTGCCAGCAGATCCACAGGGGGCCATGGCTACACCTTC.